This T cell receptor beta chain was obtained from a study of cytomegalovirus exposure and HLA in healthy donors. Study-wide context: Later analysis reported that the roughly 130 validation repertoires shared the platform of the approximately 620 first-cohort repertoires.

The CDR3 is 13 amino acids. Looked up from germline, CDR1 is MNHNY and CDR2 is SVGAGI (reference sequence). V gave up 7 bases and J gave up 4 bases, with 13 bases separating them. Sequencing was performed with immunoSEQ multiplex PCR; in TCRdb, only in-frame clones are kept and a portion is missing. Found here are about 55,000 clones, about nine tenths of them singletons; the top ten hold roughly 3%. About this clone: Antigen specificity is unknown.

Findings and limits, study-wide: The study designated 164 TCR beta chains cytomegalovirus-associated. Specificity of a few CMV-associated chains for CMV antigens was verified in vitro. One later analysis, an examination of the 120 or so validation repertoires, found that first-cohort TCR clusters tended to co-occur in them.

Sequenced material: PBMCs. The chain employs TRBV6-6 and TRBJ1-1, with D maybe TRBD1 (6 bases). The TCR sequence derives from a man younger than 35 in good health and CMV-seronegative. CDR3 sequence reads: CASNRDGVTEAFF. CDR3 DNA: TGTGCCAGCAACAGGGACGGGGTCACTGAAGCTTTCTTT.